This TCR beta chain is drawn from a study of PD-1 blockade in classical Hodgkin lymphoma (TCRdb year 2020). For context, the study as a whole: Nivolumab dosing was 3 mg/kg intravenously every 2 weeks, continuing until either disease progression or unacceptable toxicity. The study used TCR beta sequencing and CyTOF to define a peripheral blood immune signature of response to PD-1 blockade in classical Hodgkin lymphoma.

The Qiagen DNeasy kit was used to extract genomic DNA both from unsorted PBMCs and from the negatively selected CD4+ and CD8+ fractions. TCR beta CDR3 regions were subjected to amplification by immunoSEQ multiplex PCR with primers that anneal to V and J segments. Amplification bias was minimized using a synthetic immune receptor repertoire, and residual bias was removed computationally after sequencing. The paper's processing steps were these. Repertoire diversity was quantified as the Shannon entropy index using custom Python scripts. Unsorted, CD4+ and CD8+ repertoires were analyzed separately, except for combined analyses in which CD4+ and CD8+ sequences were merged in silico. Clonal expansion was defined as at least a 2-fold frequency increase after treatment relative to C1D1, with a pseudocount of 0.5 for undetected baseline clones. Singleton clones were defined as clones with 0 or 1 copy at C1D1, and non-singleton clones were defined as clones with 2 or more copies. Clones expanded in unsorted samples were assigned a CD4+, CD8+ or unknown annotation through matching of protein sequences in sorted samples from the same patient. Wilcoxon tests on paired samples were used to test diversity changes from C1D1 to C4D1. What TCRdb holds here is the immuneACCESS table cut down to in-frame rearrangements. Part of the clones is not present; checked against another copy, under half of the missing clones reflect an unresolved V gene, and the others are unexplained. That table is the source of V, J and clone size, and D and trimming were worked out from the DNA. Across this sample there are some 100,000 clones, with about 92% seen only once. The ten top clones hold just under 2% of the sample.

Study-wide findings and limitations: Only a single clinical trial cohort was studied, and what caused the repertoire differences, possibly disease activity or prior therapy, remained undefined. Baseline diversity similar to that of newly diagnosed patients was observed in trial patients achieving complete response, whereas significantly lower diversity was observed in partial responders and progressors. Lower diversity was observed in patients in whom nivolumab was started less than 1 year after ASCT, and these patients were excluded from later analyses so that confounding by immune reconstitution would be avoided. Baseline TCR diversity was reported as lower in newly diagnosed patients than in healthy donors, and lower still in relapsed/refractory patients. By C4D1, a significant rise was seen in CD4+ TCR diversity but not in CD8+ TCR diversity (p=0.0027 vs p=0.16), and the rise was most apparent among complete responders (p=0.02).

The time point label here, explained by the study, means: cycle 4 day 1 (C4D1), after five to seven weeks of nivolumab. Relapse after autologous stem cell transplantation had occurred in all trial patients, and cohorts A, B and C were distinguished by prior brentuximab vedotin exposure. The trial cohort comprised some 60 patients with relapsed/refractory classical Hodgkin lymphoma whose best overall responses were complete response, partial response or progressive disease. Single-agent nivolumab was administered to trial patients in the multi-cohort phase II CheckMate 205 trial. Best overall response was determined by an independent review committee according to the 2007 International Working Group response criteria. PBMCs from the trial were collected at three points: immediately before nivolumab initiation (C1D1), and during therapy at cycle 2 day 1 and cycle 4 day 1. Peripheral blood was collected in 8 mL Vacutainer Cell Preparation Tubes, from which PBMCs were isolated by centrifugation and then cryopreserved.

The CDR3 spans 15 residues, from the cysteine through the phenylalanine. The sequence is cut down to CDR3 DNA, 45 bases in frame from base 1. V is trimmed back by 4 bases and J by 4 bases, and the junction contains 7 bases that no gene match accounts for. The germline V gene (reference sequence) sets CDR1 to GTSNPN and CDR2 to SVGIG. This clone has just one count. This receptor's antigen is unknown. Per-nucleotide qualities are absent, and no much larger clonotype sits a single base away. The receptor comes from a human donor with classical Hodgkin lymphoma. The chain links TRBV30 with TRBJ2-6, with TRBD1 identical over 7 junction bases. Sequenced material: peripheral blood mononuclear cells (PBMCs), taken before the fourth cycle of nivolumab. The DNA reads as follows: TGTGCCTGGACGACAGGGTCGAGAGGGGCCAACGTCCTGACTTTC. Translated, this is CAWTTGSRGANVLTF.